The present TCR beta chain was sequenced within a study of identical twins. Study-wide findings and caveats: Twin pairs had excess sharing that was weaker in beta out-of-frame sequences. Invariant cells of the MAIT and iNKT types might have partly distorted the zero-insertion analyses. Monozygotic twins shared more out-of-frame TCR alpha than recombination models predicted.

The CDR3 sequence is 15 residues long. Germline values: CDR1 SNHLY, CDR2 FYNNEI. V lost 3 bases and J lost 6; bases outside the gene matches: 7. Through template switching, a universal primer site was introduced, and the cDNA contained unique molecular identifiers. TCRdb fed the 5' RACE reads into MiXCR, producing one record per CDR3 protein. The sample holds about 260,000 distinct CDR3 sequences, around 7% seen once. Note on this clonotype: Its cognate antigen is unknown.

This sample was shared with a second study, whose subject was yellow fever vaccine responses in identical twins.

V gene TRBV2 combines with J gene TRBJ2-7; 11 bases fit TRBD2. Material for sequencing was memory (CD45RO+) T cells sorted from blood. The sequence was obtained from a young woman in good health. CDR3: CASSDEGLAGPEQYF. In DNA form, the CDR3 reads TGTGCCAGCAGTGATGAAGGACTAGCGGGCCCCGAGCAGTACTTC.